The clone carrying this T cell receptor (beta chain) was observed a few times. Its cognate antigen is unknown. Clinical symptoms, serum thyroxine, TRAb, thyroid ultrasound and orbital computed tomography were relied on for diagnosis. Researchers took RNA transcripts and amplified TCR beta CDR3 regions from them. A first-round RT-PCR used HTBI primers, followed by a second-round multiplex PCR. One entry per CDR3 protein results from TCRdb running MiXCR on the multiplex PCR reads. The data show some 47,000 distinct CDR3 sequences, 50% to 65% seen once. This specimen comes from a study of Graves' ophthalmopathy and Graves' hyperthyroidism. Overall study results and limits: With a specificity of about 73% and a sensitivity of 60% to 71%, the model predicted ophthalmopathy progression.

The CDR3 runs 19 residues. Germline CDR1 and CDR2: MDHEN and SYDVKM. Trimming cost V 2 bases and J 0 bases, with 22 bases left between them. Sample: peripheral blood. The sequence came from an adult man with Graves' ophthalmopathy. The V and J genes are TRBV28 and TRBJ1-1; a possible D gene is TRBD1 (5 bases). CDR3 nucleotide sequence: TGTGCCAGCAGTTTAATCTTATTAGCCCGACAGCCCATGAACACTGAAGCTTTCTTT. This encodes CASSLILLARQPMNTEAFF. The full variable domain, its missing parts supplied by reference TRBV28 and TRBJ1-1, is DVKVTQSSRYLVKRTGEKVFLECVQDMDHENMFWYRQDPGLGLRLIYFSYDVKMKEKGDIPEGYSVSREKKERFSLILESASTNQTSMYLCASSLILLARQPMNTEAFFGQGTRLTVV.